The 17 T cell receptor beta chains below come from one sample, sequenced in a study of CD4 T cells in relation to SARS-CoV-2 and coronaviruses. These receptors' targets are unknown. CD4+ T cells from unexposed donors were obtained before the COVID-19 pandemic (2011-2018). After nine to ten days of culture, CD4+ T cells were isolated. Repertoires were generated with immunoSEQ multiplex PCR, while TCRdb's copy carries only in-frame clones and drops some. This sample has about 18,000 clones, with 75% to 85% found just once. Sequencing was carried out using CD4+ T cells from PBMCs, cultured in vitro. The source of these receptors is a human donor in good health.

The rearrangement joins TRBV7-9 to TRBJ2-3; 8 positions match TRBD1. Trimming took 1 base from V and 11 from J; bases not matched to a gene: 5. CDR3 length equals 13 residues. Germline V lookup: CDR1 SEHNR, CDR2 FQNEAQ (reference sequence). CDR3 DNA sequence: TGTGCCAGCAGCTTAGGCTCACAGGGGGAGCAGTATTTT. This translates into CASSLGSQGEQYF.

The rearrangement joins TRBV5-1 to TRBJ2-2; possibly TRBD2 for D (5 bases). This CDR3 comprises 14 residues. The germline CDR1 and CDR2 sequences are SGHRS and YFSETQ. Trimming cost V 4 bases and J 7 bases, with 14 bases left between them. The CDR3 nucleotides are TGCGCCAGCAGCGCACCAACTAGTATCGGGGAGCTGTTTTTT. Its translation is CASSAPTSIGELFF.

This clone was seen more than once but under ten times. V gene TRBV5-1 combines with J gene TRBJ1-1; the D gene is possibly TRBD1 (5 bases). This CDR3 spans 14 amino acids. Trimming took 5 bases from V and 1 from J, leaving 12 bases between them. Germline V gene lookup returns CDR1 SGHRS and CDR2 YFSETQ. DNA for the CDR3: TGCGCCAGCAGACCGCGGGACGGGAACACTGAAGCTTTCTTT. This gives the protein CASRPRDGNTEAFF.

This sequence joins TRBV6-5 and TRBJ2-2, with D possibly matching TRBD2 (6 bases). This CDR3 is 13 amino acids long. V lost 4 bases and J lost 7, with 10 bases in between. CDR1 and CDR2 (germline): MNHEY, SVGAGI. Written as DNA, the CDR3 is TGTGCCAGCAGTTTACGGAGGGGCGGGGAGCTGTTTTTT. Translation gives CASSLRRGGELFF.

This chain uses TRBV7-2 with TRBJ1-1; D perhaps matches TRBD1 (6 bases). Trimming cost V 5 bases and J 0 bases, with 13 bases left between them. Germline V lookup: CDR1 SGHTA, CDR2 FQGNSA. The CDR3 is made up of 15 amino acids. The CDR3: CASSPGGGVNTEAFF. In DNA, the CDR3 is TGTGCCAGCAGCCCAGGCGGGGGCGTGAACACTGAAGCTTTCTTT.

The rearrangement joins TRBV7-9 to TRBJ2-1; D possibly uses TRBD1 or TRBD2 (5 bases each). The CDR3 is 16 amino acids. The V gene's germline CDR1 is SEHNR and CDR2 FQNEAQ (reference sequence). The V and J ends lost 8 bases and 3 bases respectively, with 20 bases between them. CDR3 coding DNA: TGTGCCAGCCCATCCGGGGCCGAATCCCTCTACAATGAGCAGTTCTTC. Translation: CASPSGAESLYNEQFF.

This clone was counted a single time. This chain connects TRBV30 to TRBJ2-7; 12 bases are a match to TRBD2. Unmatched junction bases numbered 3, after V lost 3 bases and J lost 6 bases. Germline values: CDR1 GTSNPN, CDR2 SVGIG (reference sequence). The CDR3 consists of 13 residues. The CDR3: CAWSATSGSEQYF. In DNA form, the CDR3 reads TGTGCCTGGAGCGCGACTAGCGGGAGCGAGCAGTACTTC.

This chain connects TRBV20-1 to TRBJ2-5; D might be TRBD1 or TRBD2, each matching 6 bases. Germline V gene lookup returns CDR1 DFQATT and CDR2 SNEGSKA (reference sequence). Trimming removed 3 bases at V and 5 bases at J, with 19 bases between. The CDR3 is 15 residues long. CDR3 in DNA: TGCAGTGCTAGTCGGGTGGGAGGAGGGGGGGAGACCCAGTACTTC. Amino acids: CSASRVGGGGETQYF.

A single count supports this clone. The chain's CDR3 is CASGPDLYSNQPQHF. CDR3 coding DNA: TGTGCCAGCGGACCAGATCTTTATAGCAATCAGCCCCAGCATTTT. The chain employs TRBV25-1 and TRBJ1-5; D call uncertain. This CDR3 is built from 15 residues. Trimming left V 8 bases short and J 0 bases short, with 14 bases between. From germline, CDR1 is MGHDK and CDR2 SYGVNS. Together with reference TRBV25-1 and TRBJ1-5, the CDR3 gives the full variable domain: EADIYQTPRYLVIGTGKKITLECSQTMGHDKMYWYQQDPGMELHLIHYSYGVNSTEKGDLSSESTVSRIRTEHFPLTLESARPSHTSQYLCASGPDLYSNQPQHFGDGTRLSIL.

V usage is TRBV7-2 and J usage is TRBJ2-4, with 9 nucleotides matching TRBD1. This CDR3 has 17 amino acids. The germline gives CDR1 SGHTA, CDR2 FQGNSA. The junction had 10 bases not matched to a gene; V was cut back by 5 bases and J by 2 bases. In DNA form, the CDR3 reads TGTGCCAGCAGCGGTCCGGGACAGGGTATAACCAAAAACATTCAGTACTTC. Translating it yields CASSGPGQGITKNIQYF.

The V gene is TRBV7-3, the J gene TRBJ2-6; 12 nucleotides match TRBD1. The CDR3 consists of 20 residues. The junction had 14 bases not matched to a gene; V was cut back by 5 bases and J by 3 bases. From germline, CDR1 is SGHTA and CDR2 FQGTGA. The CDR3 spells CASSPYRDRGRRDGANVLTF. The CDR3 region has the DNA TGTGCCAGCAGCCCTTACCGGGACAGGGGGCGCAGGGATGGGGCCAACGTCCTGACTTTC.

The chain carries TRBV6-5 and TRBJ1-1; 7 nucleotides match TRBD1. Trimming took 4 bases from V and 0 from J; bases not matched to a gene: 8. CDR1 and CDR2 from the germline V gene are MNHEY and SVGAGI. The CDR3 consists of 16 residues. The CDR3: CASSSATGPLNTEAFF. Here the CDR3 DNA reads TGTGCCAGCAGTTCAGCGACAGGGCCATTGAACACTGAAGCTTTCTTT.

V usage is TRBV30 and J usage is TRBJ1-1, with D possibly TRBD1 on 6 matching bases. V dropped 8 bases and J dropped 0 bases, with 22 bases sitting between them. This CDR3 contains 16 residues. Germline values: CDR1 GTSNPN, CDR2 SVGIG (reference sequence). The CDR3 protein is CALYRRGGTLNTEAFF. As DNA, the CDR3 is TGTGCCCTATATCGCCGAGGGGGGACTTTGAACACTGAAGCTTTCTTT.

This clone was recorded only once. The rearrangement uses TRBV11-2 and TRBJ2-7; 8 positions match TRBD2. CDR1 is SGHAT and CDR2 is FQNNGV in the germline V gene. V shed 4 bases and J 5 bases; nucleotides not matched to a gene: 13. The CDR3 consists of 16 residues. The CDR3 coding sequence is TGTGCCAGCAGCTCTGCGAGACTAGCGAATTTCCACGAGCAGTACTTC. Its translation is CASSSARLANFHEQYF.

CDR3 residues: CASTRGGLRTDTQYF. The DNA of the CDR3 is TGTGCCAGCACCCGCGGGGGGCTTCGAACAGATACGCAGTATTTT. The V call is TRBV6-5, the J call TRBJ2-3; 8 positions agree with TRBD2. Germline lookup yields CDR1 MNHEY and CDR2 SVGAGI. The CDR3 spans 15 residues. The J segment lost 3 bases and the V segment lost 7 bases, leaving 9 bases of the junction unmatched.

For the CDR3, the DNA is TGTGCCAGTAGTATGGGGACCTTCAGGCAGCCCCAGCATTTT. The encoded protein is CASSMGTFRQPQHF. This rearrangement joins TRBV19 to TRBJ1-5; possibly TRBD1 for D (5 bases). Per germline, CDR1 LNHDA and CDR2 SQIVND (reference sequence). The V gene lost 3 bases and the J gene lost 7 bases, with 13 bases spanning the gap. The length of the CDR3 is 14 residues.

This rearrangement joins TRBV4-1 to TRBJ1-6; a weak D match, TRBD1 (5 bases). The CDR3 totals 18 residues. Germline CDR1 reads MGHRA; CDR2 reads YSYEKL. The V end was cut by 4 bases, the J end by 6 bases, with 22 bases between. The CDR3 bases are TGCGCCAGCAGCCCACCAAATATCAGGTTGGGGGGTAATTCACCCCTCCACTTT. It yields the protein CASSPPNIRLGGNSPLHF.